These T cell receptor beta chains were read from a single sample in a study of control samples from healthy donors and cancer patients. Method: immunoSEQ multiplex PCR; TCRdb's copy keeps in-frame clones and lacks some. The table shows about 130,000 clones, with around 92% occurring only once. The sequenced sample was PBMCs. The receptors were gathered from a man at least 80 years old with head and neck cancer. The conserved cysteine and the conserved F or W are not part of the CDR3 here. A D gene is named only where the DNA matches it firmly.

j_gene: TRBJ1-4; v_gene: TRBV7-2; d_gene: NA; CDR3aa: ASSLVAGRTNEKLF
j_gene: TRBJ1-1; v_gene: TRBV12-3/TRBV12-4; d_gene: NA; CDR3aa: ASSLREGAF
j_gene: TRBJ1-5; v_gene: TRBV10-2; d_gene: NA; CDR3aa: ASSQGTGQPQH
j_gene: TRBJ2-5; v_gene: TRBV29-1; d_gene: TRBD2; CDR3aa: SVGLAGVGETQY
j_gene: TRBJ2-5; v_gene: TRBV3-1/TRBV3-2; d_gene: TRBD2; CDR3aa: ASSQVALAGETQY
j_gene: TRBJ2-4; v_gene: TRBV7-9; d_gene: TRBD1; CDR3aa: ASSSGQGLNIQY
j_gene: TRBJ2-6; v_gene: TRBV18; d_gene: TRBD1; CDR3aa: ASSPRTGGGSGANVLT
j_gene: TRBJ1-4; v_gene: TRBV7-2; d_gene: TRBD1; CDR3aa: ASTPGQGYGTNEKLF
j_gene: TRBJ1-5; v_gene: TRBV15; d_gene: NA; CDR3aa: ATSRDNQPQH
j_gene: TRBJ1-4; v_gene: TRBV9; d_gene: NA; CDR3aa: ASSVDPGGEKLF
j_gene: TRBJ2-5; v_gene: TRBV28; d_gene: NA; CDR3aa: ASSRPQETQY
j_gene: TRBJ2-7; v_gene: TRBV4-3; d_gene: NA; CDR3aa: ASSQLSVANDEQY
j_gene: TRBJ1-3; v_gene: TRBV9; d_gene: NA; CDR3aa: ASSVDPGDPGNTIY
j_gene: TRBJ1-1; v_gene: TRBV16; d_gene: NA; CDR3aa: ASSQWELSNTEAF
j_gene: TRBJ1-2; v_gene: TRBV30; d_gene: TRBD1; CDR3aa: AWSLTGGVYGYT
j_gene: TRBJ2-5; v_gene: TRBV9; d_gene: NA; CDR3aa: ASSVEGGQDQQY
j_gene: TRBJ2-3; v_gene: TRBV6-6; d_gene: TRBD2; CDR3aa: ATTFAGGAPDTQY
j_gene: TRBJ2-1; v_gene: TRBV2; d_gene: NA; CDR3aa: ASKWDPYNEQF
j_gene: TRBJ1-5; v_gene: TRBV6-5; d_gene: TRBD1; CDR3aa: ASRGQGINQPQH
j_gene: TRBJ1-2; v_gene: TRBV6-1; d_gene: NA; CDR3aa: ASSDPSRDPFNYGYT
j_gene: TRBJ1-6; v_gene: TRBV11-2; d_gene: NA; CDR3aa: ASSLSSGTNSPLH
j_gene: TRBJ1-2; v_gene: TRBV11-2; d_gene: NA; CDR3aa: ASSRTGTDYGYT
j_gene: TRBJ2-7; v_gene: TRBV16; d_gene: NA; CDR3aa: ASSLSRLAYEQY
j_gene: TRBJ1-1; v_gene: TRBV29-1; d_gene: NA; CDR3aa: IGRQGSDTEAF
j_gene: TRBJ1-1; v_gene: TRBV10-3; d_gene: NA; CDR3aa: AISEVDTEAF
j_gene: TRBJ2-5; v_gene: TRBV5-1; d_gene: NA; CDR3aa: ASSLSETQY
j_gene: TRBJ1-2; v_gene: TRBV19; d_gene: NA; CDR3aa: ASRDRRKGYGYT
j_gene: TRBJ2-1; v_gene: TRBV11-3; d_gene: TRBD2; CDR3aa: ASSARDGTSGSSYNEQF
j_gene: TRBJ2-7; v_gene: TRBV21-1; d_gene: NA; CDR3aa: ASSKWSGTGVSSYEQY
j_gene: TRBJ2-7; v_gene: TRBV4-1; d_gene: NA; CDR3aa: ASSQDERAQWNEQY
j_gene: TRBJ1-1; v_gene: TRBV3-1/TRBV3-2; d_gene: NA; CDR3aa: ASSQLFSNTEAF
j_gene: TRBJ2-2; v_gene: TRBV5-4; d_gene: NA; CDR3aa: AGRGERVGELF
j_gene: TRBJ2-7; v_gene: TRBV7-9; d_gene: NA; CDR3aa: ASSLGFPGLNYEQY
j_gene: TRBJ2-7; v_gene: TRBV5-4; d_gene: NA; CDR3aa: ASSFYLGTYEQY
j_gene: TRBJ1-2; v_gene: TRBV3-1/TRBV3-2; d_gene: TRBD1; CDR3aa: ASSQESDRGWLYGYT
j_gene: TRBJ2-1; v_gene: TRBV6-6; d_gene: TRBD1; CDR3aa: ASSSPGTVGNEQF
j_gene: TRBJ1-2; v_gene: TRBV10-3; d_gene: TRBD1; CDR3aa: AISGGTGAFNYGYT
j_gene: TRBJ1-1; v_gene: TRBV7-9; d_gene: NA; CDR3aa: ASSLADWTENTEAF
j_gene: TRBJ2-7; v_gene: TRBV5-8; d_gene: TRBD2; CDR3aa: ASTLAGKTSGSGNEQY
j_gene: TRBJ2-7; v_gene: TRBV9; d_gene: TRBD1; CDR3aa: ASSVAGTGEQY
j_gene: TRBJ2-7; v_gene: TRBV7-2; d_gene: TRBD1; CDR3aa: ASSLGTYGQGAYEQY
j_gene: TRBJ1-1; v_gene: TRBV7-9; d_gene: TRBD1; CDR3aa: ASSPQGAGAEAF
j_gene: TRBJ1-1; v_gene: TRBV7-2; d_gene: NA; CDR3aa: ASSLSQNTEAF
j_gene: TRBJ2-5; v_gene: TRBV5-1; d_gene: TRBD1; CDR3aa: ASSGQGGETQY
j_gene: TRBJ1-2; v_gene: TRBV7-9; d_gene: NA; CDR3aa: ASSLGGPYYGYT
j_gene: TRBJ1-1; v_gene: TRBV10-1; d_gene: NA; CDR3aa: ASSESMGTNTEAF
j_gene: TRBJ2-7; v_gene: TRBV3-1/TRBV3-2; d_gene: TRBD2; CDR3aa: ASSQADFSGVAYEQY
j_gene: TRBJ2-7; v_gene: TRBV4-2; d_gene: TRBD2; CDR3aa: ASSQGQLAGGYEQY
j_gene: TRBJ2-5; v_gene: TRBV9; d_gene: NA; CDR3aa: ASSVDQETQY
j_gene: TRBJ1-2; v_gene: TRBV5-1; d_gene: NA; CDR3aa: ASSLDRGYGYT
j_gene: TRBJ1-2; v_gene: TRBV19; d_gene: NA; CDR3aa: ASSDTGIYGYT
j_gene: TRBJ2-6; v_gene: TRBV19; d_gene: NA; CDR3aa: ASKSGSGANVLT
j_gene: TRBJ2-5; v_gene: TRBV18; d_gene: NA; CDR3aa: ASSPPPISETQY
j_gene: TRBJ1-3; v_gene: TRBV5-6; d_gene: TRBD1; CDR3aa: ASSLLRQGQSGNTIY
j_gene: TRBJ1-5; v_gene: TRBV19; d_gene: NA; CDR3aa: ASSIVGSNQPQH
j_gene: TRBJ1-5; v_gene: TRBV6-1; d_gene: NA; CDR3aa: ASSDRGGNQPQH
j_gene: TRBJ2-6; v_gene: TRBV7-9; d_gene: NA; CDR3aa: ASSFNSGANVLT
j_gene: TRBJ2-7; v_gene: TRBV24-1; d_gene: NA; CDR3aa: ATSDFRVNSYEQY
j_gene: TRBJ2-2; v_gene: TRBV7-9; d_gene: TRBD2; CDR3aa: ASSSGLAGPSSGELF
j_gene: TRBJ2-1; v_gene: TRBV6-5; d_gene: NA; CDR3aa: ASSYPRGDTYNEQF